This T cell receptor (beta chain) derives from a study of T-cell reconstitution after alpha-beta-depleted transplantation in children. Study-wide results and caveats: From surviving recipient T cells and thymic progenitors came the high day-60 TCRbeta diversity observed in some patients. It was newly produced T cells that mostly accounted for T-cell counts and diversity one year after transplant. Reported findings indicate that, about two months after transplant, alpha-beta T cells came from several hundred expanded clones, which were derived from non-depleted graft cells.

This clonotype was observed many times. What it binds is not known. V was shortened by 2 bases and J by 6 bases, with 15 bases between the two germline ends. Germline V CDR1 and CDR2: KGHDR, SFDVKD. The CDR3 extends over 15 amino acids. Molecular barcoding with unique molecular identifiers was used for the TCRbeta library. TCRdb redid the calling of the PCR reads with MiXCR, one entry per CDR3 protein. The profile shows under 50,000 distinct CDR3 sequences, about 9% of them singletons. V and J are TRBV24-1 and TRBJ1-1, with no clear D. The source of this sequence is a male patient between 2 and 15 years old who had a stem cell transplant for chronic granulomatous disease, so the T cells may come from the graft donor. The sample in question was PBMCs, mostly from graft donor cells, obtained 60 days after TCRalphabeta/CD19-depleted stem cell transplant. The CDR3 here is CATSDSRGTLSEAFF. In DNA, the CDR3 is TGTGCCACCAGTGATTCTCGAGGAACCCTCTCTGAAGCTTTCTTT.